These 26 T cell receptor beta chains share one sample of origin, sequenced in a study of T-cell memory formation after mild COVID-19. TCRdb itself ran the 5' RACE reads through MiXCR, one entry per CDR3 protein. The repertoire has 100,000 to 120,000 distinct CDR3 sequences, 18% of them found once; the top ten carry roughly 6%. The sequenced sample consisted of PBMCs or a T cell subset sorted from them (not recorded which). Receptors originate from a man aged 18 to 30 who had mild COVID-19 (a few samples of this study predate the infection). Cell type and time point are not known.

J is TRBJ1-2 and V is TRBV5-1; D is uncertain. The CDR3 runs to 13 residues. Germline-derived CDR1 and CDR2 are SGHRS and YFSETQ. Deletions cut 6 bases from V and 4 bases from J, with 13 bases between. The CDR3: CASMEAIGYGYTF. The CDR3 DNA is TGCGCCAGCATGGAGGCGATAGGCTATGGCTACACCTTC. Complete variable domain (other parts from reference TRBV5-1 and TRBJ1-2): KAGVTQTPRYLIKTRGQQVTLSCSPISGHRSVSWYQQTPGQGLQFLFEYFSETQRNKGNFPGRFSGRQFSNSRSEMNVSTLELGDSALYLCASMEAIGYGYTFGSGTRLTVV.

The gene calls are TRBV20-1 and TRBJ2-1; 12 positions agree with TRBD2. Germline lookup yields CDR1 DFQATT and CDR2 SNEGSKA (reference sequence). After removal of 5 bases from V and 5 bases from J, the junction contained 16 bases not matched to a gene. The CDR3 extends over 18 amino acids. CDR3 coding DNA: TGCAGTGCTCGTGCCCCCCCACTAGCGGGGGGCTTTAACAATGAGCAGTTCTTC. This gives the protein CSARAPPLAGGFNNEQFF.

The gene calls are TRBV18 and TRBJ2-5; D not certain. Germline CDR1 is KGHSH and CDR2 is LQKENI. The V gene lost 6 bases and the J gene lost 0 bases, with 11 bases spanning the gap. This CDR3 has 14 amino acids. The CDR3 DNA follows: TGTGCCAGCTCGTCGTACGGTCACCAAGAGACCCAGTACTTC. Residues: CASSSYGHQETQYF.

This clonotype was found a few times. The rearrangement links TRBV9 to TRBJ1-2; TRBD1 aligns across 9 bases. This CDR3 spans 13 amino acids. J was trimmed by 7 bases and V by 4 bases; bases with no gene match: 5. Germline CDR1 reads SGDLS; CDR2 reads YYNGEE. As DNA, the CDR3 is TGTGCCAGCAGCATGACAGGGGGAGTTGGCTACACCTTC. It encodes CASSMTGGVGYTF.

This clonotype has more than one count but fewer than ten. The J gene is TRBJ1-2, the V gene TRBV4-3; no definite D call. The V end lost 3 bases, the J end lost 7 bases, and 21 bases lay between the germline ends. Germline CDR1 and CDR2: LGHNA and YSLEER. This CDR3 region has 16 residues. The CDR3 DNA is TGCGCCAGCAGCCAGAGGGCCGACATGGGGAATGGTGGCTACACCTTC. Its protein is CASSQRADMGNGGYTF.

This clonotype came up a few times. The rearrangement links TRBV2 to TRBJ2-7; 9 bases are a match to TRBD2. The CDR3 extends over 14 amino acids. With V trimmed by 2 bases and J by 4 bases, 3 bases remained unmatched. Germline CDR1 is SNHLY and CDR2 is FYNNEI. The CDR3 DNA reads as TGTGCCAGCAGTGAACAGCGGGGGGTATACGAGCAGTACTTC. Its translation: CASSEQRGVYEQYF. The full variable domain, with the rest looked up from reference TRBV2 and TRBJ2-7, is EPEVTQTPSHQVTQMGQEVILRCVPISNHLYFYWYRQILGQKVEFLVSFYNNEISEKSEIFDDQFSVERPDGSNFTLKIRSTKLEDSAMYFCASSEQRGVYEQYFGPGTRLTVT.

V usage is TRBV7-2 and J usage is TRBJ2-1; perhaps TRBD1 as D (5 bases). This CDR3 contains 15 residues. V lost 5 bases, J lost 3 bases, and 14 bases lay in between. The germline V gene has CDR1 SGHTA and CDR2 FQGNSA. The CDR3: CASSATQGLYNEQFF. The CDR3, as DNA: TGTGCCAGCAGCGCAACCCAGGGCCTCTACAATGAGCAGTTCTTC.

CDR3 nucleotides: TGTGCCACCAGCAGGGCCCGGGGGGGGTCGGACAATGAGCAGTTCTTC. Translating it yields CATSRARGGSDNEQFF. J is TRBJ2-1 and V is TRBV15, with TRBD2 identical over 8 bases. This CDR3 region has 16 residues. CDR1 and CDR2 from the germline V gene are LNHNV and YYDKDF (reference sequence). The V and J ends lost 3 bases and 5 bases, in that order; junction bases with no gene match: 9.

Only a few counts were recorded for this clonotype. This rearrangement joins TRBV27 to TRBJ2-1, with 12 nucleotides matching TRBD2. J lost 5 bases, V lost 3 bases, and 5 bases had no gene match. The CDR3 runs to 16 residues. Germline V gene sequence: CDR1 MNHEY, CDR2 SMNVEV (reference sequence). The CDR3 region is CASSFGLAGRHNEQFF. In DNA form, the CDR3 reads TGTGCCAGCAGTTTCGGACTAGCGGGGAGACACAATGAGCAGTTCTTC.

In its sample, this clonotype was seen a few times. The V call is TRBV28, the J call TRBJ2-2, with 7 bases aligning to TRBD1. CDR3 length: 14 amino acids. Losses at the gene ends were 8 bases for V and 2 bases for J; bases not matched to a gene: 5. The germline gives CDR1 MDHEN, CDR2 SYDVKM. Here the CDR3 reads CASFGQANTGELFF. As DNA, the CDR3 is TGTGCCAGCTTTGGACAGGCCAACACCGGGGAGCTGTTTTTT.

This clonotype has ten or more counts. The rearrangement links TRBV27 to TRBJ2-3; no reliable D call. The ends were cut back, 11 bases at V and 5 bases at J, with 17 bases in the middle. CDR1 MNHEY and CDR2 SMNVEV come from the germline V gene (reference sequence). The CDR3 loop spans 13 amino acids. The CDR3 region is CAPANPEEDTQYF. CDR3 DNA sequence: TGTGCCCCCGCGAATCCCGAGGAAGATACGCAGTATTTT.

The table lists this clonotype with a few counts. This CDR3 reads CSASGQANTEAFF. CDR3 DNA: TGCAGTGCCTCTGGACAGGCCAACACTGAAGCTTTCTTT. This chain links TRBV20-1 with TRBJ1-1; 7 bases are a match to TRBD1. Germline V gene lookup returns CDR1 DFQATT and CDR2 SNEGSKA (reference sequence). J gave up 2 bases and V 6 bases, and 6 bases lay outside the gene matches. CDR3 size: 13 residues.

This clonotype was observed once. The chain employs TRBV5-1 and TRBJ2-3, with 7 bases lining up with TRBD1. Germline CDR1 is SGHRS and CDR2 is YFSETQ. V shed 4 bases and J 4 bases; nucleotides not matched to a gene: 6. This CDR3 is built from 14 residues. The CDR3 reads CASSPGQSSDTQYF. CDR3 in DNA: TGCGCCAGCAGCCCGGGACAGTCGTCAGATACGCAGTATTTT.

The J gene is TRBJ1-2, the V gene TRBV6-1; 8 nucleotides match TRBD1. The CDR3 consists of 15 residues. Losses at the gene ends were 8 bases for V and 3 bases for J; bases not matched to a gene: 11. Per the germline V gene, CDR1 is MNHNS and CDR2 is SASEGT. CDR3 in amino acids: CASDWTGRADYGYTF. Written as DNA, the CDR3 is TGTGCCAGCGACTGGACAGGGCGCGCCGACTATGGCTACACCTTC.

This clonotype has more than one count but fewer than ten. The junction departs from germline at one end; a sequencing error may be responsible. J is TRBJ2-7 and V is TRBV4-2; no reliable D call. Germline CDR1 and CDR2: LGHNA and YNFKEQ. CDR3 size: 13 residues. The DNA of the CDR3 is TGTGCCAGCAGCCAAGAAGGTAGCCCCCGACTTTATTTC. It encodes CASSQEGSPRLYF.

This clonotype appeared a few times. This chain joins TRBV6-5 and TRBJ1-6; D call uncertain. Per the germline V gene, CDR1 is MNHEY and CDR2 is SVGAGI. This CDR3 is built from 17 residues. With 2 bases removed from V and 0 bases from J, the gap between germline ends came to 11 bases. Here the CDR3 reads CASSYSSVDSYNSPLHF. The CDR3 nucleotides read TGTGCCAGCAGTTACAGTTCGGTGGACTCCTATAATTCACCCCTCCACTTT.

The V gene is TRBV12-3 or TRBV12-4, the J gene TRBJ2-2; 10 bases align to TRBD2. The V and J ends lost 2 bases and 6 bases, in that order; junction bases with no gene match: 9. There are 17 residues in the CDR3. The CDR3 reads CASSLSQAGGRSGELFF. CDR3 nucleotide sequence: TGTGCCAGCAGTTTAAGCCAAGCGGGGGGGCGATCCGGGGAGCTGTTTTTT.

This clonotype was seen many times. The CDR3 coding sequence is TGTGCCAGCAGCTTAATAGGGCTGGATGGAGAGACCCAGTACTTC. It encodes CASSLIGLDGETQYF. This chain links TRBV7-3 with TRBJ2-5, with D unresolved. The CDR3 spans 15 residues. CDR1 and CDR2 (germline): SGHTA, FQGTGA. Trimming shortened V by 1 base and J by 4 bases, and 13 bases separated the two germline ends.

V usage is TRBV6-2 or TRBV6-3 and J usage is TRBJ2-5; weak D call: TRBD2 (6 bases). The germline gives CDR1 MNHEY, CDR2 SVGEGT. The V end was cut by 2 bases, the J end by 4 bases, with 14 bases between. This CDR3 spans 15 amino acids. Written as DNA, the CDR3 is TGTGCCAGCAGTTACGATAGCGGCGGCGTAGAGACCCAGTACTTC. Amino acid sequence: CASSYDSGGVETQYF.

This clonotype was seen a few times. J is TRBJ2-2 and V is TRBV5-1, with 10 bases fitting TRBD2. Germline trimming cut 1 base from V and 4 bases from J; bases unmatched to any gene: 4. From germline, CDR1 is SGHRS and CDR2 YFSETQ. This CDR3 spans 16 amino acids. The CDR3, as DNA: TGCGCCAGCAGCTTGACGGGACTAGCGAGCACCGGGGAGCTGTTTTTT. Residues: CASSLTGLASTGELFF.

This clonotype was recorded a few times. V and J are TRBV5-6 and TRBJ2-7; no clear D. Germline CDR1 is SGHDT and CDR2 is YYEEEE. The CDR3 has 12 amino acids. Trimming pared 4 bases from V and 1 base from J, leaving 6 bases between. In nucleotides, the CDR3 is TGTGCCAGCAGCATGGGTTCCTACGAGCAGTACGTC. Translating gives CASSMGSYEQYV.

The genes are TRBV28 and TRBJ1-1, with D tentatively TRBD1 (5 bases). Germline CDR1 and CDR2: MDHEN and SYDVKM. This CDR3 has 12 amino acids. Trimming shortened V by 5 bases and J by 11 bases, and 15 bases separated the two germline ends. CDR3 loop: CASSISSGHAFF. In DNA form, the CDR3 reads TGTGCCAGCAGTATAAGTTCAGGGCATGCTTTCTTT.

The J gene is TRBJ1-6, the V gene TRBV6-5; TRBD1 agrees at 8 bases. Germline V gives CDR1 MNHEY, CDR2 SVGAGI. This CDR3 spans 17 amino acids. Trimming removed 2 bases from V and 9 bases from J; junction bases left unmatched: 12. CDR3 bases: TGTGCCAGCAGTTACAGGGGACAGGACATATCGGGTTCACCCCTCCACTTT. Its protein product is CASSYRGQDISGSPLHF.

V gene TRBV7-2 combines with J gene TRBJ1-1, with D uncertain. The V end was cut by 3 bases, the J end by 2 bases, with 10 bases between. CDR1 is SGHTA, CDR2 FQGNSA, per germline. The CDR3 runs to 14 residues. The CDR3 DNA reads as TGTGCCAGCAGCTTTTCGCGGGGTAACACTGAAGCTTTCTTT. Its protein is CASSFSRGNTEAFF.

The chain is built from TRBV20-1 and TRBJ2-3, with TRBD2 matching over 10 bases. The germline gives CDR1 DFQATT, CDR2 SNEGSKA (reference sequence). Trimming cost V 2 bases and J 6 bases; bases outside gene matches: 8. The CDR3 is 15 amino acids. The CDR3 protein is CSARLAAGGQDTQYF. Written as DNA, the CDR3 is TGCAGTGCTAGACTGGCAGCGGGGGGGCAGGATACGCAGTATTTT.

This clonotype was detected ten times or more. V gene TRBV19 combines with J gene TRBJ2-7; the D call may be TRBD1 or TRBD2 (6 bases each). Trimming removed 3 bases at V and 5 bases at J, with 17 bases between. The CDR3 is made up of 15 amino acids. Germline-derived CDR1 and CDR2 are LNHDA and SQIVND (reference sequence). The CDR3 region has the DNA TGTGCCAGTAGTATCGGTTGGGGGGCGAGCCACGAGCAGTACTTC. It yields the protein CASSIGWGASHEQYF. Full variable domain (rest looked up from reference TRBV19 and TRBJ2-7): DGGITQSPKYLFRKEGQNVTLSCEQNLNHDAMYWYRQDPGQGLRLIYYSQIVNDFQKGDIAEGYSVSREKKESFPLTVTSAQKNPTAFYLCASSIGWGASHEQYFGPGTRLTVT.